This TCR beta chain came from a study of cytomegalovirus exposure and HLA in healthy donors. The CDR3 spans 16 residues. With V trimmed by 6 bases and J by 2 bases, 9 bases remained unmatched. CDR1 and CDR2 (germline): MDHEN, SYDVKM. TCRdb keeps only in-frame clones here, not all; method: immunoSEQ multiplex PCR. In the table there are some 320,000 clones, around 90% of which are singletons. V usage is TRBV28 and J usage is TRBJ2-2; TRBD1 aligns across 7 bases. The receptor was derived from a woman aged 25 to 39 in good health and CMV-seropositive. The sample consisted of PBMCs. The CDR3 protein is CASRRQGRRNTGELFF. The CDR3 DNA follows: TGTGCCAGCAGACGACAGGGTAGGAGAAACACCGGGGAGCTGTTTTTT.